The subject of this entry is one T cell receptor (beta chain). There are 14 residues in the CDR3. Per the germline V gene, CDR1 is LNHDA and CDR2 is SQIVND (reference sequence). Germline trimming cut 7 bases from V and 0 bases from J; bases unmatched to any gene: 3. The source of the sample is a study of blood T cell repertoires in COVID-19. At the level of the study: The samples span acute and convalescent COVID-19 from the United States, Italy and Spain. T cells, B-cell-depleted T cells, or PBMCs provided the cDNA or gDNA that served as material.

In the study's own analysis: Amplification of reference gene primers provided the estimated nucleated cell counts. Profiled with immunoSEQ multiplex PCR; TCRdb holds only in-frame clones, not every one. That table furnishes V, J and clone size, whereas the DNA furnished D and trimming. The sample consists of approximately 210,000 clones, approximately 82% of them appearing once. The chain has TRBV19 and TRBJ1-2; the match to TRBD1 covers 9 bases. The receptor's source is a woman aged 80 or older with acute or convalescent COVID-19. Sequences were obtained from peripheral blood. This CDR3 is CASTRDRANYGYTF. CDR3 nucleotide sequence: TGTGCCAGTACTCGGGACAGGGCTAACTATGGCTACACCTTC.